The rows below give T cell receptor beta chains drawn from one sample of a study of regulatory T cells in long-lasting Graves disease. TCRdb called the multiplex PCR reads again in MiXCR, with one record for every CDR3 protein. The sample records 400,000 to 500,000 distinct CDR3 sequences, around 13% being singletons. These records were also assigned to another study, of T cells in Graves' hyperthyroidism and ophthalmopathy.

Material: peripheral blood mononuclear cells (PBMCs), obtained at new diagnosis, from a patient treated with antithyroid drugs. The receptors shown here come from a woman in her fifties or sixties with Graves disease. Both conserved end residues are part of each CDR3. The D gene is left open where the match is weak. Clone size is not always given. Where it is, it says once, few, many or a class for expanded clones.

J gene	clone size	CDR3 length	V gene	D gene	CDR3 protein	CDR3 DNA
TRBJ2-1	many	17	TRBV7-6	NA	CASSLGPRAGTYNEQFF	TGTGCCAGCAGCTTAGGGCCCAGGGCGGGAACCTACAATGAGCAGTTCTTC
TRBJ1-3	NA	15	TRBV2	TRBD1	CASSSDRVSGNTIYF	TGTGCCAGCAGCTCAGACAGGGTCTCTGGAAACACCATATATTTT
TRBJ1-6	many	14	TRBV28	NA	CASYRSSYNSPLHF	TGTGCTTCGTACAGATCGTCCTATAATTCACCCCTCCACTTT
TRBJ2-2	few	19	TRBV7-9	TRBD2	CASSLRFPSGSGVTGELFF	TGTGCCAGCAGCTTACGTTTTCCTAGCGGGAGCGGTGTCACCGGGGAGCTGTTTTTT
TRBJ1-4	few	16	TRBV6-1	NA	CASSGIEGGTNEKLFF	TGTGCCAGCAGTGGGATCGAGGGGGGCACTAATGAAAAACTGTTTTTT
TRBJ2-7	few	14	TRBV6-1	NA	CASTRSGHPYEQYF	TGTGCCAGCACTAGGAGCGGGCACCCCTACGAGCAGTACTTC
TRBJ2-5	NA	17	TRBV10-3	TRBD2	CAISPGLAGGPVETQYF	TGTGCCATCAGTCCGGGACTAGCGGGAGGGCCCGTGGAGACCCAGTACTTC
TRBJ2-7	few	15	TRBV5-1	NA	CASSLLQGASYEQYF	TGCGCCAGCAGCTTACTTCAGGGAGCCTCCTACGAGCAGTACTTC
TRBJ2-5	NA	14	TRBV10-3	TRBD1	CAPRAGGRKETQYF	TGTGCCCCCCGGGCAGGGGGCAGGAAAGAGACCCAGTACTTC
TRBJ1-2	many	14	TRBV2	NA	CASSEDLTNYGYTF	TGTGCCAGCAGTGAGGATCTCACAAACTATGGCTACACCTTC
TRBJ2-7	many	15	TRBV6-1	TRBD1	CASRGPGQGCYEQYF	TGTGCCAGCAGGGGACCGGGACAGGGATGCTACGAGCAGTACTTC
TRBJ1-2	many	13	TRBV28	NA	CASSLYGNYGYTF	TGTGCCAGCAGTTTATACGGCAACTATGGCTACACCTTC
TRBJ2-7	many	14	TRBV28	NA	CASSSYRETYEQYF	TGTGCCAGCAGCTCTTACAGGGAAACCTACGAGCAGTACTTC
TRBJ1-1	many	13	TRBV6-1	NA	CASSEGGGTEAFF	TGTGCCAGCAGTGAAGGGGGAGGCACTGAAGCTTTCTTT
TRBJ2-1	few	15	TRBV5-4	NA	CASSLIGRISNEQFF	TGTGCCAGCAGCTTGATCGGGCGGATCTCCAATGAGCAGTTCTTC
TRBJ1-2	few	16	TRBV7-8	TRBD1	CASSLEGRGPTYGYTF	TGTGCCAGCAGCTTAGAGGGCAGGGGGCCTACCTATGGCTACACCTTC
TRBJ2-3	few	15	TRBV6-4	NA	CASSLGDSNTDTQYF	TGTGCCAGCAGCCTAGGGGACTCCAACACAGATACGCAGTATTTT
TRBJ2-6	few	19	TRBV6-2/TRBV6-3	NA	CATTEGGPGVRSGANVLTF	TGTGCCACCACCGAGGGGGGGCCTGGGGTGCGCTCTGGGGCCAACGTCCTGACTTTC
TRBJ1-1	many	13	TRBV24-1	NA	CATSDPLSAQAFF	TGTGCCACCAGTGACCCGCTCAGTGCCCAAGCTTTCTTT
TRBJ2-5	few	15	TRBV7-9	NA	CASSPRGLGAETQYF	TGTGCCAGCAGCCCTCGTGGTTTAGGAGCAGAGACCCAGTACTTC
TRBJ2-3	NA	12	TRBV4-2	NA	CASGQITDTQYF	TGTGCCAGCGGACAGATCACAGATACGCAGTATTTT
TRBJ2-3	many	15	TRBV20-1	TRBD2	CSAEAVGTSGDTQYF	TGCAGTGCTGAAGCTGTAGGGACTAGCGGAGATACGCAGTATTTT
TRBJ2-1	few	20	TRBV9	TRBD2	CASSVAPIGLAGGGGNEQFF	TGTGCCAGCAGCGTAGCACCGATCGGACTAGCGGGAGGAGGGGGCAATGAGCAGTTCTTC
TRBJ2-3	NA	13	TRBV9	NA	CASSAQTTNTQYF	TGTGCCAGCAGCGCGCAAACAACTAATACGCAGTATTTT
TRBJ2-2	NA	15	TRBV30	TRBD1	CAWREQGVVTGELFF	TGTGCCTGGAGGGAACAGGGGGTAGTCACCGGGGAGCTGTTTTTT
TRBJ2-7	few	17	TRBV3-1	NA	CASSQEGLGGESYEQYF	TGTGCCAGCAGCCAAGAGGGGCTTGGAGGGGAATCCTACGAGCAGTACTTC
TRBJ2-3	NA	15	TRBV9	NA	CASSYRGRGTDTQYF	TGTGCCAGCAGCTACCGAGGCCGCGGCACAGATACGCAGTATTTT
TRBJ2-6	many	18	TRBV10-3	TRBD1	CAISDWGQGISGANVLTF	TGTGCCATCAGTGATTGGGGACAGGGGATCTCTGGGGCCAACGTCCTGACTTTC
TRBJ2-6	NA	17	TRBV7-3	TRBD2	CATGLAGGSSGANVLTF	TGTGCCACGGGACTAGCGGGAGGGTCCTCTGGGGCCAACGTCCTGACTTTC
TRBJ2-7	few	16	TRBV5-1	NA	CASSIAYAFSSYEQYF	TGCGCCAGCAGCATTGCTTATGCGTTCTCCTCCTACGAGCAGTACTTC
TRBJ1-4	NA	16	TRBV5-1	TRBD1	CASSYTSRGQGEKLFF	TGCGCCAGCAGCTATACTTCGAGGGGGCAGGGTGAAAAACTGTTTTTT
TRBJ2-2	few	15	TRBV5-1	NA	CASSLVFGSPGELFF	TGCGCCAGCAGCTTGGTCTTCGGGAGTCCCGGGGAGCTGTTTTTT
TRBJ1-5	few	13	TRBV19	NA	CASSKQENQPQHF	TGTGCCAGTAGTAAACAGGAGAATCAGCCCCAGCATTTT
TRBJ2-1	NA	17	TRBV11-1	TRBD2	CASSRPGTSGRPNEQFF	TGTGCCAGCAGCCGTCCCGGGACTAGCGGGAGGCCGAATGAGCAGTTCTTC